These 27 T cell receptor beta chains were all obtained from the same sample, sequenced in a study of blood T cell repertoires in COVID-19. The assay was immunoSEQ multiplex PCR, and TCRdb's table has in-frame clones only and misses some. The table lists approximately 280,000 clones, approximately 89% of them singletons. Sequencing used PBMCs or T cells enriched from blood (not recorded which). The receptors were sampled from a woman aged 55-75 years who had recovered from COVID-19.

This clone was recorded only once. The chain combines TRBV2 with TRBJ2-3; D unresolved. The V end lost 3 bases, the J end lost 1 base, and 5 bases lay between the germline ends. CDR1 SNHLY and CDR2 FYNNEI come from the germline V gene. The CDR3 spans 13 residues. The CDR3 DNA reads TGTGCCAGCAGTGACGAGGGCACAGATACGCAGTATTTT. Its protein product is CASSDEGTDTQYF.

This sequence joins TRBV24-1 and TRBJ2-2; possibly TRBD2 for D (6 bases). The CDR3 is 14 amino acids. Deletions cut 1 base from V and 9 bases from J, with 11 bases between. The V gene's germline CDR1 is KGHDR and CDR2 SFDVKD. This chain's CDR3 is CATSDFRGGRELFF. The CDR3 DNA reads as TGTGCCACCAGTGATTTTCGGGGAGGAAGGGAGCTGTTTTTT.

The V call is TRBV9, the J call TRBJ1-2; D is unresolved. The CDR3 sequence is 12 residues long. CDR1 and CDR2 (germline): SGDLS, YYNGEE. Between the trimmed V and J ends, which lost 3 bases and 6 bases, there was a span of 9 bases. CDR3 coding DNA: TGTGCCAGCAGCGAGCCCCACGATGGCTACACCTTC. Translating gives CASSEPHDGYTF.

The V call is TRBV27, the J call TRBJ2-4; TRBD2 matches 9 bases. Germline assignment: CDR1 MNHEY and CDR2 SMNVEV (reference sequence). The J segment lost 7 bases and the V segment lost 0 bases, leaving 4 bases of the junction unmatched. CDR3 length equals 15 residues. CDR3 in amino acids: CASSLSLAGANIQYF. As DNA, the CDR3 is TGTGCCAGCAGTTTATCGTTAGCGGGGGCGAACATTCAGTACTTC.

The chain recombines TRBV5-4 with TRBJ2-7; 8 bases agree with TRBD2. CDR1 and CDR2 (germline): SGHNT, YYREEE (reference sequence). This CDR3 contains 15 residues. Unmatched junction bases numbered 11, after V lost 4 bases and J lost 5 bases. CDR3 DNA sequence: TGTGCCAGCAGCCCGAAAGCGGGAGCGATCCACGAGCAGTACTTC. This codes for CASSPKAGAIHEQYF. The whole variable domain, filled in from reference TRBV5-4 and TRBJ2-7, reads ETGVTQSPTHLIKTRGQQVTLRCSSQSGHNTVSWYQQALGQGPQFIFQYYREEENGRGNFPPRFSGLQFPNYSSELNVNALELDDSALYLCASSPKAGAIHEQYFGPGTRLTVT.

V gene TRBV9 combines with J gene TRBJ1-2, with unresolved D. Trimming removed 4 bases from V and 13 bases from J, with 17 bases in between. The CDR3 extends over 12 amino acids. Germline CDR1 SGDLS, CDR2 YYNGEE. The CDR3 is CASSQTAQRVTF. The CDR3 nucleotides are TGTGCCAGCAGCCAGACGGCGCAGCGTGTCACCTTC.

The V and J genes are TRBV11-3 and TRBJ2-3, with 8 bases matching TRBD2. With 3 bases clipped from V and 7 bases from J, the junction kept 12 bases outside the gene matches. The CDR3 is 16 residues long. Germline lookup yields CDR1 SGHNT and CDR2 YENEEA. CDR3 amino acids: CASSFQVGTSGYTQYF. CDR3 bases: TGTGCCAGCAGCTTTCAGGTCGGGACTAGTGGATATACGCAGTATTTT.

J is TRBJ2-7 and V is TRBV5-1; D is perhaps TRBD1 (5 bases). Looked up from germline, CDR1 is SGHRS and CDR2 is YFSETQ. V dropped 2 bases and J dropped 7 bases, with 16 bases sitting between them. The CDR3 consists of 14 residues. The CDR3 bases are TGCGCCAGCAGCTTCCGTGGCAGGGATGGGGAGCAGTACTTC. Amino acid sequence: CASSFRGRDGEQYF.

V usage is TRBV4-2 and J usage is TRBJ2-5; D call uncertain. The CDR3 is 13 residues long. The V gene's germline CDR1 is LGHNA and CDR2 YNFKEQ. Trimming took 4 bases from V and 5 from J, leaving 11 bases between them. The CDR3 DNA sequence: TGTGCCAGCAGCCGCGAGGTCTCGGAGACCCAGTACTTC. Residues: CASSREVSETQYF.

The chain carries TRBV10-2 and TRBJ1-5, with D tentatively TRBD1 (6 bases). The V and J ends lost 6 bases and 0 bases respectively, with 12 bases between them. The germline V gene has CDR1 WSHSY and CDR2 SAAADI. The CDR3 is 15 amino acids. The CDR3 DNA reads TGCGCCAGCAGCAGGGGCATGAATAGCAATCAGCCCCAGCATTTT. Its translation: CASSRGMNSNQPQHF.

This clone is a singleton in its sample. The V and J genes are TRBV4-1 and TRBJ2-2; TRBD1 agrees at 9 bases. This CDR3 is 17 amino acids long. CDR1 MGHRA and CDR2 YSYEKL come from the germline V gene. J gave up 1 base and V 2 bases, and 5 bases lay outside the gene matches. CDR3 nucleotides: TGCGCCAGCAGCCAAAAGGCGGGACAGGGGAACACCGGGGAGCTGTTTTTT. This sequence encodes CASSQKAGQGNTGELFF.

V is TRBV28 and J is TRBJ1-1; 7 bases map to TRBD1. The CDR3 is made up of 14 amino acids. Looked up from germline, CDR1 is MDHEN and CDR2 is SYDVKM. After removal of 5 bases from V and 1 base from J, the junction contained 4 bases not matched to a gene. CDR3 loop: CASSPGGPNTEAFF. As DNA, the CDR3 is TGTGCCAGCAGTCCAGGGGGTCCGAACACTGAAGCTTTCTTT.

This clone was seen a single time. The genes are TRBV4-1 and TRBJ2-2; 7 positions match TRBD1. Germline CDR1 reads MGHRA; CDR2 reads YSYEKL. CDR3 length equals 15 residues. V lost 2 bases, J lost 0 bases, and 0 bases stayed unmatched. The CDR3 protein is CASSQQGANTGELFF. DNA for the CDR3: TGCGCCAGCAGCCAACAGGGGGCGAACACCGGGGAGCTGTTTTTT.

This rearrangement joins TRBV5-1 to TRBJ2-7; D ambiguous. The V gene's germline CDR1 is SGHRS and CDR2 YFSETQ. V lost 7 bases and J lost 0, with 17 bases in between. The CDR3 contains 15 residues. The CDR3 sequence is CASQLRPEGSYEQYF. The CDR3, as DNA: TGCGCCAGCCAATTGCGGCCAGAAGGCTCCTACGAGCAGTACTTC.

This clone was counted once. V is TRBV5-1 and J is TRBJ2-5; the match to TRBD2 covers 10 bases. The trim removed 4 bases at V and 5 bases at J, leaving 11 bases unmatched. Germline assignment: CDR1 SGHRS and CDR2 YFSETQ. The CDR3 length is 16 residues. CDR3 DNA sequence: TGCGCCAGCAGCCCAGAACTAGCGGGGATCGGTGAGACCCAGTACTTC. Translated: CASSPELAGIGETQYF.

This chain links TRBV18 with TRBJ1-3, with TRBD1 identical over 7 bases. Germline V lookup: CDR1 KGHSH, CDR2 LQKENI. This CDR3 is 15 amino acids long. Unmatched junction bases numbered 6, after V lost 4 bases and J lost 3 bases. The CDR3 DNA reads as TGTGCCAGCTCACAGGGGGCCAAAAATGGAAACACCATATATTTT. Its protein is CASSQGAKNGNTIYF.

This clone has only a few counts. This chain connects TRBV4-1 to TRBJ1-3; perhaps TRBD1 as D (6 bases). V was shortened by 0 bases and J by 4 bases, with 10 bases between the two germline ends. The CDR3 extends over 15 amino acids. The germline CDR1 and CDR2 sequences are MGHRA and YSYEKL. CDR3 nucleotides: TGCGCCAGCAGCCAAGACAGGGACATCGGAAACACCATATATTTT. Translated: CASSQDRDIGNTIYF.

The rearrangement joins TRBV28 to TRBJ2-7; a weak D match, TRBD1 (5 bases). This CDR3 comprises 12 residues. Germline-derived CDR1 and CDR2 are MDHEN and SYDVKM. V gave up 3 bases and J gave up 5 bases, with 8 bases separating them. The CDR3 DNA sequence: TGTGCCAGCAGTTTGCAGGGCCACGAGCAGTACTTC. Translated, it gives CASSLQGHEQYF.

The chain couples TRBV25-1 to TRBJ1-2; 7 bases match TRBD1. The CDR3 length is 13 residues. V lost 6 bases to trimming and J lost 4 bases; unmatched junction nucleotides: 5. Germline V CDR1 and CDR2: MGHDK, SYGVNS. The CDR3 sequence is CASRNRGGYGYTF. CDR3 in DNA: TGTGCCAGCAGAAACAGGGGTGGCTATGGCTACACCTTC.

V is TRBV2 and J is TRBJ2-5; the match to TRBD2 covers 9 bases. V shed 6 bases, J shed 0 bases, and the junction held 11 bases outside the gene matches. The CDR3 is made up of 17 amino acids. Germline CDR1 is SNHLY and CDR2 is FYNNEI. The CDR3 sequence is CASSLGLARPYQETQYF. In nucleotides, the CDR3 is TGTGCCAGCAGCCTCGGACTAGCGAGACCGTACCAAGAGACCCAGTACTTC.

The chain links TRBV6-1 to TRBJ1-4; tentatively, D is TRBD1 (6 bases). Trimming left V 1 base short and J 8 bases short, with 11 bases between. Germline V gene data show CDR1 as MNHNS and CDR2 as SASEGT. This CDR3 is 14 amino acids long. The CDR3 loop is CASSEEQGWEKLFF. The CDR3 DNA reads as TGTGCCAGCAGTGAAGAACAGGGTTGGGAAAAACTGTTTTTT.

The chain has TRBV10-1 and TRBJ2-5; TRBD2 agrees at 11 bases. The CDR3 has 15 residues. Looked up from germline, CDR1 is WNHNN and CDR2 is SYGVQD (reference sequence). V was pared by 3 bases and J by 2 bases, with 2 bases of the junction left unmatched. The CDR3: CASSERLAGQETQYF. CDR3 sequence (DNA): TGCGCCAGCAGTGAACGACTAGCGGGACAAGAGACCCAGTACTTC.

This clone was counted once. In the same sample, other DNA sequences code for this CDR3. The chain has TRBV6-5 and TRBJ2-2; a possible D gene is TRBD1 (7 bases). Looked up from germline, CDR1 is MNHEY and CDR2 is SVGAGI. Trimming pared 9 bases from V and 2 bases from J, leaving 13 bases between. The CDR3 has 14 amino acids. The CDR3 sequence: CASIQGTNTGELFF. CDR3 nucleotides: TGTGCCAGTATACAGGGGACTAACACCGGGGAGCTGTTTTTT.

The V gene is TRBV18, the J gene TRBJ2-7; the match to TRBD2 covers 14 bases. V lost 6 bases, J lost 6 bases, and 4 bases stayed unmatched. Looked up from germline, CDR1 is KGHSH and CDR2 is LQKENI. The CDR3 sequence is 14 residues long. DNA of the CDR3: TGTGCCAGCTCCACTGGACTAGCGGGAGGCGAGCAGTACTTC. This encodes CASSTGLAGGEQYF.

The chain couples TRBV5-1 to TRBJ2-7, with 7 bases lining up with TRBD2. This CDR3 spans 14 amino acids. V lost 5 bases and J lost 4; bases outside the gene matches: 9. In germline, CDR1 is SGHRS, CDR2 YFSETQ. Here the CDR3 reads CASSQQGGIYEQYF. CDR3 sequence (DNA): TGCGCCAGCAGTCAGCAGGGAGGGATATACGAGCAGTACTTC. The entire variable domain, with the rest obtained from reference TRBV5-1 and TRBJ2-7, is as follows: KAGVTQTPRYLIKTRGQQVTLSCSPISGHRSVSWYQQTPGQGLQFLFEYFSETQRNKGNFPGRFSGRQFSNSRSEMNVSTLELGDSALYLCASSQQGGIYEQYFGPGTRLTVT.

This clone appeared a few times. Relative to the germline gene, one junction end is altered; a read error may explain this. This chain links TRBV19 with TRBJ2-7; D possibly corresponds to TRBD2 (6 bases). In germline, CDR1 is LNHDA, CDR2 SQIVND (reference sequence). This CDR3 region has 13 residues. In DNA form, the CDR3 reads TGTGCGAGTAGCATCGGAGGGTTGTACGAGCAGTACTTC. Its translation is CASSIGGLYEQYF.

The chain has TRBV19 and TRBJ2-5; 11 nucleotides agree with TRBD2. The CDR3 sequence is 16 residues long. The V gene's germline CDR1 is LNHDA and CDR2 SQIVND (reference sequence). V lost 4 bases to trimming and J lost 8 bases; unmatched junction nucleotides: 12. This chain's CDR3 is CASSSTSGGSGGTQYF. CDR3 DNA sequence: TGTGCCAGTAGTAGCACTAGCGGGGGCTCCGGGGGAACCCAGTACTTC.